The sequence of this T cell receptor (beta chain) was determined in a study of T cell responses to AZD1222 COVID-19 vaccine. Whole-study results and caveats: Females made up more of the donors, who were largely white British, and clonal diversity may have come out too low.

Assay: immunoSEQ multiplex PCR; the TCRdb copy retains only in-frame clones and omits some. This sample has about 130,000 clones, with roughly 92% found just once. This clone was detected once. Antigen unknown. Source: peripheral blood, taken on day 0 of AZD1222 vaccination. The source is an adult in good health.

The CDR3 DNA follows: TGTGCCTGGACCCGTTCTGGGAGCACTGAAGCTTTCTTT. It encodes CAWTRSGSTEAFF. This chain connects TRBV30 to TRBJ1-1; D uncertain. V was cut by 4 bases and J by 4 bases, with 13 bases left in between. Germline V gives CDR1 GTSNPN, CDR2 SVGIG (reference sequence). CDR3 length: 13 residues.